Described below is a single T cell receptor beta chain sequence and its context. Its specificity is unknown. The CDR3 is 13 amino acids. The V and J ends lost 4 bases and 6 bases, in that order; junction bases with no gene match: 6. Germline loops: CDR1 SGHAT, CDR2 FQNNGV. The data were produced by immunoSEQ multiplex PCR, yet TCRdb's version contains in-frame clones alone and is incomplete. The data hold around 650,000 clones, with around 96% observed a single time. This record belongs to a study of shared clonotypes between healthy human individuals. Study results and caveats: Generation of non-shared clonotypes was less probable than generation of clonotypes shared by all four donors. Compared with memory subsets, naive subsets generally had larger estimated richness.

Naive CD8 cells were CD45RO-negative, positively selected for CCR7, excluding terminally differentiated effector memory CD45RA+ cells. The receptor's source is a woman between 25 and 40 years old in good health. The rearrangement links TRBV11-2 to TRBJ2-7; TRBD1 matches at 7 bases. Sequencing was performed on naive CD8+ T cells sorted from blood. The CDR3 sequence is CASSSTGYLEQYF. In DNA form, the CDR3 reads TGTGCCAGCAGCTCGACAGGGTACCTCGAGCAGTACTTC.